The 3 T cell receptor beta chains given below trace back to one sample, sequenced in a study of cytomegalovirus exposure and HLA in healthy donors. The primer mix had 60 Vbeta and 13 Jbeta primers. Clones were sequenced by immunoSEQ multiplex PCR, and TCRdb holds only the in-frame ones, with some missing. This table has about 150,000 clones, 70% to 80% appearing once. Sequenced input: PBMCs. The receptors were gathered from a young man in good health and CMV-seronegative.

V gene TRBV6-4 combines with J gene TRBJ2-1; 9 bases are shared with TRBD2. Looked up from germline, CDR1 is MRHNA and CDR2 is SNTAGT. J was trimmed by 0 bases and V by 5 bases; bases with no gene match: 5. The CDR3 is 16 amino acids. This CDR3 is CASSYERGVSYNEQFF. Written as DNA, the CDR3 is TGTGCCAGCAGTTATGAGCGGGGGGTCTCCTACAATGAGCAGTTCTTC.

The chain carries TRBV7-2 and TRBJ1-2, with a weak D call TRBD1 (5 bases). V lost 2 bases and J lost 3, with 7 bases in between. Germline CDR1 is SGHTA and CDR2 is FQGNSA. This CDR3 has 13 residues. In DNA, the CDR3 is TGTGCCAGCAGCTTAATGACAGACTATGGCTACACCTTC. Translation gives CASSLMTDYGYTF.

Here the CDR3 DNA reads TGCGCCAGCAGCTTAGCTGGGACAGGGGCTGGAAACACCATATATTTT. Translated, it gives CASSLAGTGAGNTIYF. The V and J genes are TRBV5-1 and TRBJ1-3; 10 bases align to TRBD1. J was trimmed by 2 bases and V by 2 bases; bases with no gene match: 4. This CDR3 region has 16 residues. From germline, CDR1 is SGHRS and CDR2 YFSETQ.